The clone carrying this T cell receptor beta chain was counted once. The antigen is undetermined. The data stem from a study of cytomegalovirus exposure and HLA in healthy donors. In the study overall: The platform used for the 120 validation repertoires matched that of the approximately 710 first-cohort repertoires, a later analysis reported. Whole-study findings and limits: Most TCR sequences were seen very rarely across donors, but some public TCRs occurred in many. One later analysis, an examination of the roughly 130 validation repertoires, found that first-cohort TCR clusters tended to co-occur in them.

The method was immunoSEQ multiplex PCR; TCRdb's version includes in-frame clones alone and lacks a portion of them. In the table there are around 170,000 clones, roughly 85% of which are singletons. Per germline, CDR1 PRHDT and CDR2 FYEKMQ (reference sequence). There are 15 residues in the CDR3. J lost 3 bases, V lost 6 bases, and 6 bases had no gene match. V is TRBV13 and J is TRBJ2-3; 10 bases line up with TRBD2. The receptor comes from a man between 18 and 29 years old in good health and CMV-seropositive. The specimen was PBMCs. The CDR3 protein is CASSFRTSGTDTQYF. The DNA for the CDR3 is TGTGCCAGCAGTTTCCGGACTAGCGGAACAGATACGCAGTATTTT.